This T cell receptor beta chain was recorded in a study of response to subunit inactivated influenza vaccine (dated by TCRdb to between 2018 and 2020). Regarding the study in general: Deep quantitative T cell receptor repertoire profiling was used in the study to track responses to a trivalent subunit inactivated influenza vaccine. Overall study outcomes, separate from this receptor: The authors proposed that each seasonal influenza vaccination may bring in only a limited number of new T cells.

This clonotype came up a few times. Its target antigen remains unknown. No base quality values were provided; no much bigger clone lies one nucleotide off. The sample's time point label, in plain terms: 45 days after influenza vaccine administration. Ends trimmed: V by 3 bases, J by 7 bases; bases unmatched to a gene: 10. Reading the germline V gene gives CDR1 ENHRY and CDR2 SYGVKD. CDR3 length: 15 amino acids, cysteine to phenylalanine. The sequence is cut down to CDR3 DNA, 45 bases in frame from base 1. Library creation used RT-PCR. For sequencing, an Illumina HiSeq 2500 was employed. TCRdb's own reprocessing of the public reads used fastp at Q25 and MiXCR and kept productive beta chains. Under each unique CDR3 protein, matching rows form one entry showing the most common genes and DNA. The sample table contains approximately 530,000 distinct CDR3 sequences; only one count was recorded for 10% to 15% of them. About an eighth of the sample is in the top ten clones.

The receptor comes from a man aged 50-59 years who received an inactivated influenza vaccine. Donor details come from another sample of the same person, matched by shared clones. The material was PBMCs from blood, obtained about 40 days after vaccination. This sequence uses TRBV10-3 and TRBJ1-1, with 8 bases aligning to TRBD1. The DNA sequence reads TGTGCCATCAGTGAAGACAGGGGTGGTTTCAGTGAAGCTTTCTTT. It codes for CAISEDRGGFSEAFF.